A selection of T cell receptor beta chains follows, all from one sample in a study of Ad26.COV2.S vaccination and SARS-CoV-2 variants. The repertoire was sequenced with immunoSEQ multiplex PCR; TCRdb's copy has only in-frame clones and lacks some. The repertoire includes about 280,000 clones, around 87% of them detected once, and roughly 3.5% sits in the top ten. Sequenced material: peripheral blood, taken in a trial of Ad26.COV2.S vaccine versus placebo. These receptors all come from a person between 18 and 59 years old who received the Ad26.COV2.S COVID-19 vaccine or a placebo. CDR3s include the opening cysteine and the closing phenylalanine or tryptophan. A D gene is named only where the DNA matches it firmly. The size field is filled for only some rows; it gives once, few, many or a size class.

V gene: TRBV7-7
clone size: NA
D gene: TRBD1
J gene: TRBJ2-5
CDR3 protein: CASSPGTGGQETQYF
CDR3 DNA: TGTGCCAGCAGCCCAGGGACAGGGGGCCAAGAGACCCAGTACTTC

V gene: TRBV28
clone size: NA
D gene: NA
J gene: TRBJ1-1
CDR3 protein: CASSWGVGSEAFF
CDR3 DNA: TGTGCCAGCAGCTGGGGTGTGGGGTCTGAAGCTTTCTTT

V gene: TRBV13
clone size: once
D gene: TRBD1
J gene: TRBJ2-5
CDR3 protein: CASSLRQGTQYF
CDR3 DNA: TGTGCCAGCAGCTTAAGACAGGGGACCCAGTACTTC

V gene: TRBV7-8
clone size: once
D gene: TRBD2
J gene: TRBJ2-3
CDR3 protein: CASSLGTSGRGGTDTQYF
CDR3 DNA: TGTGCCAGCAGCTTAGGGACTAGCGGGAGGGGGGGCACAGATACGCAGTATTTT

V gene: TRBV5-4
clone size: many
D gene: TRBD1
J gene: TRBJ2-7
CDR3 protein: CASSSRGTGFYEQYF
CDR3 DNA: TGTGCCAGCAGCTCCCGCGGGACAGGGTTTTACGAGCAGTACTTC

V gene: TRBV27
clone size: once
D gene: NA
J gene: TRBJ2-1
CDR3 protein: CASSLVAPGSPRGNEQFF
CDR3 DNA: TGTGCCAGCAGTTTAGTGGCCCCAGGGTCTCCTCGGGGCAATGAGCAGTTCTTC

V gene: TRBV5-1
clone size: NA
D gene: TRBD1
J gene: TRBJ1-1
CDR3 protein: CASSSQGGTEAFF
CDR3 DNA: TGCGCCAGCAGCTCACAGGGGGGCACTGAAGCTTTCTTT

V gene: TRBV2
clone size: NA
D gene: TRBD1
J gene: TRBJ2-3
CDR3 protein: CASSEDRGDTQYF
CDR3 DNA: TGTGCCAGCAGTGAAGACAGGGGAGATACGCAGTATTTT

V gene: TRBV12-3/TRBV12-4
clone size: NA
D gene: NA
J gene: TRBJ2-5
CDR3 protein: CAARVGETQYF
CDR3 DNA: TGTGCCGCTAGGGTCGGAGAGACCCAGTACTTC

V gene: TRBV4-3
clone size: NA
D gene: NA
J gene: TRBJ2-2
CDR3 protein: CASSPMGGSNTGELFF
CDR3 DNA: TGCGCCAGCAGCCCAATGGGGGGTTCCAACACCGGGGAGCTGTTTTTT

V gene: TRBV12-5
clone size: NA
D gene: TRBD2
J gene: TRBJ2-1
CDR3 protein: CASAFIGVAGGPFNEQFF
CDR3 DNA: TGTGCTAGTGCTTTTATAGGGGTAGCGGGAGGGCCGTTCAATGAGCAGTTCTTC

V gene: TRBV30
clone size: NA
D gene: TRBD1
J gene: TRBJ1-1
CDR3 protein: CAWSDVRRDRGLIYGSNTEAFF
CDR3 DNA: TGTGCCTGGAGTGATGTTCGCCGGGACAGGGGGCTTATTTATGGGTCGAACACTGAAGCTTTCTTT

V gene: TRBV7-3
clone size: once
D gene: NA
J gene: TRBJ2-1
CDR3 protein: CASSPDYTNYEQFF
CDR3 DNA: TGTGCCAGCAGCCCGGATTACACTAATTATGAGCAGTTCTTC

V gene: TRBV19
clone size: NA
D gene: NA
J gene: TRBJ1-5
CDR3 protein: CASSIGGTGRQPQHF
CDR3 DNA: TGTGCCAGTAGTATAGGTGGGACCGGGCGTCAGCCCCAGCATTTT

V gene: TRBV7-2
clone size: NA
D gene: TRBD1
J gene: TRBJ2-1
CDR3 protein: CASSLTGLNNEQFF
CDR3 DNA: TGTGCCAGCAGCTTGACAGGGTTAAACAATGAGCAGTTCTTC

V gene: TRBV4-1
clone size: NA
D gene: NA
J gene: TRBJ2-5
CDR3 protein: CASSQDSLRGETQYF
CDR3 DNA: TGCGCCAGCAGCCAAGATTCCCTCCGGGGTGAGACCCAGTACTTC

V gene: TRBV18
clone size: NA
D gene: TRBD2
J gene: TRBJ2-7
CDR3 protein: CASSLEGQGSWTSGRGDEQYF
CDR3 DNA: TGTGCCAGCTCCCTCGAAGGACAGGGTTCCTGGACTAGCGGGAGAGGCGACGAGCAGTACTTC

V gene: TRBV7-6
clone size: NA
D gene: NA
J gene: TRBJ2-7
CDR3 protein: CASSLWGAYEQYF
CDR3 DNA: TGTGCCAGCAGCTTGTGGGGGGCTTACGAGCAGTACTTC

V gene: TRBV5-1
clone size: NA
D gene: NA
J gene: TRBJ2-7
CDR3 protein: CASSSGTLHEQYF
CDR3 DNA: TGCGCCAGCAGCTCCGGGACGCTCCACGAGCAGTACTTC

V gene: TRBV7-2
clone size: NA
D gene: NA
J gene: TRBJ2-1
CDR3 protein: CASSLRFGLQNNEQFF
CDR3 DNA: TGTGCCAGCAGCTTAAGGTTTGGTCTGCAGAACAATGAGCAGTTCTTC

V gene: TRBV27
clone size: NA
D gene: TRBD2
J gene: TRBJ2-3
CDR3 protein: CASSPLSGGSTDTQYF
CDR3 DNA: TGTGCCAGCAGTCCCCTCAGCGGGGGGAGCACAGATACGCAGTATTTT

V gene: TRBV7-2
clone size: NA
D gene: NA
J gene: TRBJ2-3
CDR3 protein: CASSSSYGDGTQYF
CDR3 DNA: TGTGCCAGCAGCTCATCTTACGGGGATGGCACGCAGTATTTT

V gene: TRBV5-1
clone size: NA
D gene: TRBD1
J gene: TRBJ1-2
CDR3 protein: CASSLGPGQSGGYTF
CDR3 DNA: TGCGCCAGCAGCTTGGGACCGGGACAGTCGGGTGGCTACACCTTC

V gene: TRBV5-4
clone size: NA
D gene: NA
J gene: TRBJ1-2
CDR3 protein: CASSLDRLDGYTF
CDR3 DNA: TGTGCCAGCAGCTTGGACAGGTTGGACGGCTACACCTTC

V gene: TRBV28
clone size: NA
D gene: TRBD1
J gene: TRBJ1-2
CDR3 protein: CASSPGTVIYGYTF
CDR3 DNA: TGTGCCAGCAGTCCGGGGACAGTTATTTATGGCTACACCTTC

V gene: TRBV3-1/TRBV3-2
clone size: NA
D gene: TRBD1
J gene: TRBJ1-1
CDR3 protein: CASSHGTGRVNTEAFF
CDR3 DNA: TGTGCCAGCAGCCACGGGACAGGGAGGGTGAACACTGAAGCTTTCTTT

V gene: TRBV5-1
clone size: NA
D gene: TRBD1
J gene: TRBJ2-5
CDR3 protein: CASSPSGGTGGQETQYF
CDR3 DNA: TGCGCCAGCAGCCCCTCAGGCGGGACAGGGGGCCAAGAGACCCAGTACTTC

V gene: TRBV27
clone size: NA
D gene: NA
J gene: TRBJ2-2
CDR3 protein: CASSLSRTVTGELFF
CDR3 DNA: TGTGCCAGCAGTTTATCCAGGACTGTCACCGGGGAGCTGTTTTTT

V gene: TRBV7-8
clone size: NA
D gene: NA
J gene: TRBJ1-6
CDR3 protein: CASSFDGGLPSPLHF
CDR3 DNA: TGTGCCAGCAGCTTTGACGGAGGCCTGCCTTCACCCCTCCACTTT

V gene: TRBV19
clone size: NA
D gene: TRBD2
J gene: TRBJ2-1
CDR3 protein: CASKGRRENYNEQFF
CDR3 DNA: TGTGCCAGTAAGGGTCGGCGGGAGAACTACAATGAGCAGTTCTTC